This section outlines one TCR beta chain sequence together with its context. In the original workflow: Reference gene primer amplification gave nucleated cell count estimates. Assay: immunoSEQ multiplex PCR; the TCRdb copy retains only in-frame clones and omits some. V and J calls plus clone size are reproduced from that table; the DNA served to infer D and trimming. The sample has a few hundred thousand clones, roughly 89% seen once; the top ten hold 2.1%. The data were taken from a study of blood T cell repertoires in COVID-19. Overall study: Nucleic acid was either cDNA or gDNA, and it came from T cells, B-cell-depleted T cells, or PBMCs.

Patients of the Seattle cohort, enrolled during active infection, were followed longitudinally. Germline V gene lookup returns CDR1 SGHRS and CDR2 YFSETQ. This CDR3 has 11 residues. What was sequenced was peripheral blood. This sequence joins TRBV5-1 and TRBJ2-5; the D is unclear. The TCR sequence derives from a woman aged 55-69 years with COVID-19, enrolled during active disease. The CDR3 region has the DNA TGCTCACTAAGGTACCAAGAGACCCAGTACTTC. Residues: CSLRYQETQYF.